Included here is one T cell receptor (beta chain) sequence, with context. Its antigen is as yet unknown. The assay was immunoSEQ multiplex PCR, and TCRdb's table has in-frame clones only and misses some. The repertoire holds some 80,000 clones, with roughly nine tenths as singletons. These data are taken from a study of OX40 agonist ivuxolimab in advanced cancers. At the level of the study: Mean age about 60 years, range about 23 to 80; nearly 85% male. Findings of the study overall: Researchers report that CD8+ T cells had, on average, more expanded clones than CD4+. Clones of CD4+ and CD8+ blood T cells grew by week 6 at doses of 0.1 to 3.0 mg/kg. The specificity for antigen of the expanded peripheral T cells was not determined.

V was cut by 1 base and J by 6 bases, with 14 bases left in between. Germline-derived CDR1 and CDR2 are SQVTM and ANQGSEA. This CDR3 comprises 14 residues. The sequenced sample was CD4+ or CD8+ T cells sorted from blood, obtained in a trial of the OX40 agonist ivuxolimab. The TCR sequence derives from an adult with an advanced solid tumor such as melanoma, head and neck, liver or kidney cancer. The genes are TRBV29-1 and TRBJ2-3, with D tentatively TRBD2 (5 bases). CDR3 DNA: TGCAGCGTTGAAGGACTACTAGGTAGTGATACGCAGTATTTT. Amino acids: CSVEGLLGSDTQYF.